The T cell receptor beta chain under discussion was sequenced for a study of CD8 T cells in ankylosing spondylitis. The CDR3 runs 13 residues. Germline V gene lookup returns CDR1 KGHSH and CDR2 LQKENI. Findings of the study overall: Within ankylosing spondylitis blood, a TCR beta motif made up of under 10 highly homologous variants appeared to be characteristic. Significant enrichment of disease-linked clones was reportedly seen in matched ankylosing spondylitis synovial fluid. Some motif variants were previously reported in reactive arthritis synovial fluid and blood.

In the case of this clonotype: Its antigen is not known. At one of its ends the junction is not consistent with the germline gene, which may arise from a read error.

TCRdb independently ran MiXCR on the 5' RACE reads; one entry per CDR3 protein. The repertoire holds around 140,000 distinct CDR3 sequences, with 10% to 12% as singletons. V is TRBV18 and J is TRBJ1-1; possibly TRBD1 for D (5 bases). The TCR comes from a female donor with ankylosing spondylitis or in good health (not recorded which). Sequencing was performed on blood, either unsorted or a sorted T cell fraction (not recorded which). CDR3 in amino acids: CASSGRDNIEAFF. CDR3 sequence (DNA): TGTGCCAGCTCAGGCAGGGATAACATTGAAGCTTTCTTT. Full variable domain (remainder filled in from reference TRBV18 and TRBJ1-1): NAGVMQNPRHLVRRRGQEARLRCSPMKGHSHVYWYRQLPEEGLKFMVYLQKENIIDESGMPKERFSAEFPKEGPSILRIQQVVRGDSAAYFCASSGRDNIEAFFGQGTRLTVV.